The 29 T cell receptor beta chains reported below all come from one sample, sequenced in a study of T cells in Graves' hyperthyroidism and ophthalmopathy. Regions amplified from RNA transcripts were the TCR beta CDR3 regions. TCR CDR3 underwent first-round RT-PCR with the HTBI primer set. In TCRdb, the multiplex PCR reads were re-called with MiXCR into one record per CDR3 protein. The table includes hundreds of thousands of distinct CDR3 sequences, around 15% detected once. Input material: blood. Source of these receptors: a woman in her late teens or twenties with Graves' hyperthyroidism.

This clonotype was observed a few times. The chain links TRBV30 to TRBJ2-3; TRBD2 matches 14 bases. The length of the CDR3 is 16 residues. Germline V lookup: CDR1 GTSNPN, CDR2 SVGIG (reference sequence). V was clipped by 1 base and J by 3 bases; unmatched bases: 3. The CDR3 region has the DNA TGTGCCTGGAGTGAGGGACTAGCGGGAGCAACAGATACGCAGTATTTT. Its protein product is CAWSEGLAGATDTQYF.

The V gene is TRBV11-2, the J gene TRBJ2-1; D unresolved. CDR1 and CDR2 from the germline V gene are SGHAT and FQNNGV. The V gene lost 0 bases and the J gene lost 6 bases, with 9 bases spanning the gap. The CDR3 is 14 residues long. CDR3 sequence: CASSLEGIINEQFF. The CDR3 DNA sequence: TGTGCCAGCAGCTTAGAAGGAATAATCAATGAGCAGTTCTTC.

This clonotype has just a few counts. The chain couples TRBV5-1 to TRBJ2-5; TRBD1 matches at 7 bases. The V and J ends lost 4 bases and 1 base, in that order; junction bases with no gene match: 13. The germline V gene encodes CDR1 SGHRS and CDR2 YFSETQ. This CDR3 comprises 17 residues. The CDR3 sequence is CASSLHRGVRRQETQYF. For the CDR3, the DNA is TGCGCCAGCAGCCTACACAGGGGTGTTCGTCGCCAAGAGACCCAGTACTTC.

This clonotype was recorded a few times. The chain combines TRBV20-1 with TRBJ2-7, with D possibly TRBD1 on 5 matching bases. The germline CDR1 and CDR2 sequences are DFQATT and SNEGSKA (reference sequence). CDR3 length equals 12 residues. The CDR3 is CSPIGDSYEQYF. The DNA of the CDR3 is TGCAGCCCAATAGGGGATTCCTACGAGCAGTACTTC.

This clonotype was seen a handful of times. The chain uses TRBV6-2 or TRBV6-3 and TRBJ2-5, with 9 nucleotides matching TRBD2. Germline trimming cut 6 bases from V and 7 bases from J; bases unmatched to any gene: 6. Germline V lookup: CDR1 MNHEY, CDR2 SVGEGT. The CDR3 is 13 amino acids. DNA of the CDR3: TGTGCCAGCAGCCTAGCGGGGAGAAGGACCCAGTACTTC. Its protein is CASSLAGRRTQYF.

The chain couples TRBV2 to TRBJ1-2, with 8 nucleotides matching TRBD1. After removal of 6 bases from V and 0 bases from J, the junction contained 3 bases not matched to a gene. The germline V gene has CDR1 SNHLY and CDR2 FYNNEI. The CDR3 totals 14 residues. CDR3 coding DNA: TGTGCCAGCAGCGACAGGGGTTCTAACTATGGCTACACCTTC. Translation gives CASSDRGSNYGYTF.

The chain carries TRBV4-2 and TRBJ2-3, with TRBD2 identical over 8 bases. The CDR3 is 16 residues long. The V segment lost 2 bases and the J segment 1 base; nucleotides outside the gene matches: 5. Germline V gene data show CDR1 as LGHNA and CDR2 as YNFKEQ. The CDR3 region has the DNA TGTGCCAGCAGCCAACCCGGTAGCGGGGGCACAGATACGCAGTATTTT. This sequence encodes CASSQPGSGGTDTQYF.

Comments on this clonotype: A much larger clone sits a single nucleotide away, making a read error possible. This CDR3 is CASRLRTGSSYEQYF. CDR3 sequence (DNA): TGTGCCAGCAGACTACGGACAGGGAGCTCCTACGAGCAGTACTTC. The gene calls are TRBV6-1 and TRBJ2-7; 8 nucleotides agree with TRBD1. Unmatched junction bases numbered 7, after V lost 6 bases and J lost 0 bases. CDR3 length: 15 amino acids. Per germline, CDR1 MNHNS and CDR2 SASEGT.

The chain recombines TRBV20-1 with TRBJ2-7; D is possibly TRBD1 (5 bases). CDR1 is DFQATT, CDR2 SNEGSKA, per germline (reference sequence). This CDR3 is 14 amino acids long. Trimming cost V 1 base and J 2 bases, with 12 bases left between them. CDR3 nucleotide sequence: TGCAGTGCTAGAGTCCACAGGACACCCTACGAGCAGTACTTC. It codes for CSARVHRTPYEQYF.

V usage is TRBV5-1 and J usage is TRBJ2-5; 7 bases match TRBD2. J was trimmed by 5 bases and V by 1 base; bases with no gene match: 8. In germline, CDR1 is SGHRS, CDR2 YFSETQ. This CDR3 has 15 residues. CDR3 protein: CASSLSAGARETQYF. In DNA form, the CDR3 reads TGCGCCAGCAGCTTGTCCGCGGGAGCACGGGAGACCCAGTACTTC.

This clonotype was detected many times. The genes are TRBV6-2 or TRBV6-3 and TRBJ1-1; no clear D. The germline V and J ends were trimmed by 2 bases and 1 base, with 8 bases remaining between them. Germline loops: CDR1 MNHEY, CDR2 SVGEGT. The CDR3 is 14 amino acids. The CDR3 protein is CASSYRLGNTEAFF. DNA of the CDR3: TGTGCCAGCAGTTACCGCCTTGGGAACACTGAAGCTTTCTTT.

This clonotype was found many times. The CDR3 loop reads CAVEGRAKNIQYF. As DNA, the CDR3 is TGTGCCGTGGAGGGGAGGGCCAAAAACATTCAGTACTTC. V is TRBV28 and J is TRBJ2-4; the D gene is possibly TRBD2 (6 bases). CDR3 length: 13 residues. Germline V gives CDR1 MDHEN, CDR2 SYDVKM. Trimming removed 11 bases from V and 1 base from J, with 12 bases in between.

This clonotype was observed at least ten times. The chain is built from TRBV7-8 and TRBJ2-1; D is unclear. V lost 3 bases and J lost 6, with 9 bases in between. Per the germline V gene, CDR1 is SGHVS and CDR2 is FQNEAQ. The CDR3 extends over 13 amino acids. The CDR3 DNA follows: TGTGCCAGCAGCTTGCCCCGTTTCAATGAGCAGTTCTTC. Translated: CASSLPRFNEQFF.

This clonotype has just a few counts. V is TRBV28 and J is TRBJ2-2; D gene uncertain. Germline V lookup: CDR1 MDHEN, CDR2 SYDVKM. The CDR3 runs to 12 residues. V was clipped by 5 bases and J by 6 bases, with 7 bases between them. The CDR3 spells CASSIPAGELFF. The CDR3 region has the DNA TGTGCCAGCAGTATTCCAGCCGGGGAGCTGTTTTTT.

This clonotype showed up many times. The V and J genes are TRBV2 and TRBJ2-7; no clear D gene. V shed 2 bases and J shed 6 bases, with 11 bases lying between them. CDR3 length: 13 residues. Germline assignment: CDR1 SNHLY and CDR2 FYNNEI. The CDR3 protein is CASSELLGSEQYF. For the CDR3, the DNA is TGTGCCAGCAGTGAACTCCTCGGCAGCGAGCAGTACTTC.

This clonotype turned up a few times. Germline is not matched at one junction end, which may reflect a read error. The CDR3 sequence: CASSRGAGLDQPQRF. In DNA, the CDR3 is TGTGCCAGCTCCCGGGGGGCGGGCCTTGATCAGCCCCAGCGTTTT. The genes are TRBV18 and TRBJ1-5, with D possibly TRBD1 on 6 matching bases. The germline CDR1 and CDR2 sequences are KGHSH and LQKENI. The CDR3 length is 15 residues.

This clonotype was recorded many times. This chain's CDR3 is CASSYPPPRGQVRNQPQHF. In nucleotides, the CDR3 is TGTGCCAGCAGTTACCCCCCCCCCAGGGGACAGGTCCGCAATCAGCCCCAGCATTTT. The chain has TRBV6-2 or TRBV6-3 and TRBJ1-5; 8 positions agree with TRBD1. Per germline, CDR1 MNHEY and CDR2 SVGEGT. The CDR3 consists of 19 residues. J gave up 2 bases and V 2 bases, and 14 bases lay outside the gene matches.

This clonotype was counted many times. This chain uses TRBV7-2 with TRBJ2-5; 10 bases match TRBD2. The CDR3 runs to 16 residues. Germline V gene lookup returns CDR1 SGHTA and CDR2 FQGNSA. The V segment lost 2 bases and the J segment 0 bases; nucleotides outside the gene matches: 3. The CDR3 nucleotides read TGTGCCAGCAGCTTAAGGCTAGCGGGAGACCAAGAGACCCAGTACTTC. It codes for CASSLRLAGDQETQYF.

This clonotype was picked up a small number of times. V usage is TRBV12-5 and J usage is TRBJ2-1, with 14 bases that match TRBD2. CDR1 is LGHNT and CDR2 is FRNRAP in the germline V gene. The CDR3 runs 22 residues. Trimming removed 2 bases from V and 0 bases from J; junction bases left unmatched: 15. The DNA of the CDR3 is TGTGCTAGTGGTTTGTGTTGGGGGCCCCGACTAGCGGGAGGGCGCTCCTACAATGAGCAGTTCTTC. Amino acids: CASGLCWGPRLAGGRSYNEQFF.

The V and J genes are TRBV28 and TRBJ2-4, with 9 bases that match TRBD2. CDR1 is MDHEN, CDR2 SYDVKM, per germline. The J segment lost 2 bases and the V segment lost 3 bases, leaving 5 bases of the junction unmatched. The CDR3 is 16 residues long. The chain's CDR3 is CASSFLLAGTKNIQYF. Written as DNA, the CDR3 is TGTGCCAGCAGTTTTCTGCTAGCGGGGACCAAAAACATTCAGTACTTC.

The chain couples TRBV6-4 to TRBJ2-5, with TRBD1 identical over 12 bases. Germline CDR1 and CDR2: MRHNA and SNTAGT. The CDR3 consists of 16 residues. V shed 5 bases, J shed 7 bases, and the junction held 11 bases outside the gene matches. For the CDR3, the DNA is TGTGCCAGCAGTTACGCGGGACAGGGGGCCTTTGGGACCCAGTACTTC. Its protein is CASSYAGQGAFGTQYF.

Ten or more counts support this clonotype. This sequence joins TRBV5-6 and TRBJ1-1; D uncertain. Germline CDR1 and CDR2: SGHDT and YYEEEE. The CDR3 runs to 15 residues. The V end was cut by 1 base, the J end by 0 bases, with 10 bases between. In DNA, the CDR3 is TGTGCCAGCAGCTTGTTCGAACTCGTGAACACTGAAGCTTTCTTT. Amino acids: CASSLFELVNTEAFF.

There are many counts of this clonotype. The CDR3, as DNA: TGTGCCAGCAGGAACACTAGCTTCGGGGATACGCAGTATTTT. It yields the protein CASRNTSFGDTQYF. V usage is TRBV7-3 and J usage is TRBJ2-3; D is perhaps TRBD2 (6 bases). V was pared by 6 bases and J by 6 bases, with 16 bases between. The CDR3 totals 14 residues. From germline, CDR1 is SGHTA and CDR2 FQGTGA.

This chain joins TRBV4-3 and TRBJ1-2; 8 bases line up with TRBD1. Germline values: CDR1 LGHNA, CDR2 YSLEER. Germline trimming cut 0 bases from V and 7 bases from J; bases unmatched to any gene: 7. The CDR3 contains 15 residues. The DNA of the CDR3 is TGCGCCAGCAGCCAAGAGGTGGACAGGGTTACTGGCTACACCTTC. This sequence encodes CASSQEVDRVTGYTF.

The sample holds many counts of this clonotype. The rearrangement uses TRBV30 and TRBJ1-2; 9 bases align to TRBD1. The J segment lost 5 bases and the V segment lost 3 bases, leaving 7 bases of the junction unmatched. This CDR3 is 14 amino acids long. CDR1 and CDR2 (germline): GTSNPN, SVGIG (reference sequence). Here the CDR3 DNA reads TGTGCCTGGAGCACAGGGGGCAGGAATTATGGCTACACCTTC. Translated, it gives CAWSTGGRNYGYTF.

As concerns this clonotype: This sequence may be a read error, since a much larger clone differs from it by one base. The chain couples TRBV7-9 to TRBJ1-4; a possible D gene is TRBD1 (5 bases). The CDR3 sequence is 14 residues long. CDR1 and CDR2 (germline): SEHNR, FQNEAQ (reference sequence). The CDR3 sequence is CASSWTSTDEKLFF. The CDR3 DNA sequence: TGTGCCAGCAGCTGGACATCAACTGATGAAAAACTGTTTTTT.

At least ten counts were recorded for this clonotype. The chain combines TRBV5-6 with TRBJ2-3; D is perhaps TRBD1 or TRBD2 (6 bases each). The V gene's germline CDR1 is SGHDT and CDR2 YYEEEE. This CDR3 has 13 amino acids. Trimming shortened V by 4 bases and J by 10 bases, and 16 bases separated the two germline ends. The CDR3 DNA follows: TGTGCCAGCAGCGCTCGGGGGCGGAAGGCGCAGTATTTT. Protein sequence: CASSARGRKAQYF.

This clonotype has at least ten counts. V is TRBV6-2 or TRBV6-3 and J is TRBJ2-2, with 11 bases identical to TRBD2. With 4 bases clipped from V and 4 bases from J, the junction kept 2 bases outside the gene matches. CDR1 is MNHEY, CDR2 SVGEGT, per germline. There are 15 residues in the CDR3. CDR3 bases: TGTGCCAGCAGTTGGGGACTAGCGGTCACCGGGGAGCTGTTTTTT. It yields the protein CASSWGLAVTGELFF.

This clonotype was seen many times. V gene TRBV6-5 combines with J gene TRBJ1-1, with D unresolved. The CDR3 totals 13 residues. The V gene lost 4 bases and the J gene lost 1 base, with 7 bases spanning the gap. From germline, CDR1 is MNHEY and CDR2 SVGAGI. The chain's CDR3 is CASSSPRNTEAFF. The CDR3 bases are TGTGCCAGCAGTTCCCCGAGGAACACTGAAGCTTTCTTT.